This note documents a single T cell receptor beta chain sequence. With 0 bases removed from V and 7 bases from J, the gap between germline ends came to 13 bases. This CDR3 has 15 amino acids. The germline CDR1 and CDR2 sequences are MGHRA and YSYEKL. This specimen belongs to a study of blood T cell repertoires in COVID-19. Study information: T cells, B-cell-depleted T cells, or PBMCs provided the cDNA or gDNA that served as material.

It was during active infection that Seattle patients were enrolled and then longitudinally followed. Profiling relied on immunoSEQ multiplex PCR, and the TCRdb table lists in-frame clones only, not all of them. Of under 200,000 clones listed, about 85% are singletons. The chain combines TRBV4-1 with TRBJ1-5; possible D gene TRBD1, 6 bases. The sequence derives from a woman aged 45-65 years with COVID-19, enrolled during active disease. Material: peripheral blood. The chain's CDR3 is CASSQDGTTGQPQHF. In DNA form, the CDR3 reads TGCGCCAGCAGCCAAGATGGGACTACAGGGCAGCCCCAGCATTTT.